A single sample gave rise to the 25 T cell receptor beta chains below, sequenced in a study of molecular identifiers for immune sequencing clone quantification. TCRdb processed the PCR reads anew with MiXCR; each CDR3 protein has one entry. The sample has about 630,000 distinct CDR3 sequences, about 25% seen once. The sequenced material came from naive CD8+ T cells from blood, with Jurkat cell RNA spiked in. Sample subset: FACS-sorted CD8+CD4-CCR7+CD45RA+ naive T cells. The receptor set was obtained from a human donor in good health. Some libraries in this study had Jurkat cell RNA spiked in.

This chain uses TRBV9 with TRBJ2-3, with 10 bases lining up with TRBD1. The CDR3 is 15 residues long. Per germline, CDR1 SGDLS and CDR2 YYNGEE. Trimming took 3 bases from V and 4 from J; bases not matched to a gene: 5. Here the CDR3 reads CASSEGTGVSDTQYF. In DNA form, the CDR3 reads TGTGCCAGCAGCGAGGGGACAGGGGTATCAGATACGCAGTATTTT.

This clonotype was detected a few times. V is TRBV18 and J is TRBJ2-1, with D hard to call. The germline gives CDR1 KGHSH, CDR2 LQKENI. The CDR3 runs 12 residues. Trimming stripped 0 bases from V and 9 bases from J, with 6 bases between. The CDR3: CASSPPRTEQFF. The CDR3, as DNA: TGTGCCAGCTCACCACCGAGGACTGAGCAGTTCTTC. The full variable domain, its missing parts supplied by reference TRBV18 and TRBJ2-1, is NAGVMQNPRHLVRRRGQEARLRCSPMKGHSHVYWYRQLPEEGLKFMVYLQKENIIDESGMPKERFSAEFPKEGPSILRIQQVVRGDSAAYFCASSPPRTEQFFGPGTRLTVL.

For this clonotype: A much bigger clone sits one base away, suggesting this may be a read error. CDR3 in DNA: TGTGCCGGCAGCGTAGAGAGTACAGGGGGTGCTGAAGCTTTCTTT. Its protein is CAGSVESTGGAEAFF. This chain links TRBV9 with TRBJ1-1; 8 bases map to TRBD1. Germline V CDR1 and CDR2: SGDLS, YYNGEE. CDR3 length equals 15 residues. Full variable domain (missing parts from reference TRBV9 and TRBJ1-1): DSGVTQTPKHLITATGQRVTLRCSPRSGDLSVYWYQQSLDQGLQFLIQYYNGEERAKGNILERFSAQQFPDLHSELNLSSLELGDSALYFCAGSVESTGGAEAFFGQGTRLTVV.

Remarks on this clonotype: This clone may be a read error of a much larger clone one base away. V and J are TRBV12-3 or TRBV12-4 and TRBJ2-3; the D gene is possibly TRBD1 (5 bases). The CDR3 is made up of 16 amino acids. Trimming stripped 3 bases from V and 2 bases from J, with 15 bases between. CDR3 in DNA: TGTGCCAGCAGTTTGCAGGGCCCGTGGGCCACAGATACGCAGTATTTT. Its protein is CASSLQGPWATDTQYF.

The chain has TRBV29-1 and TRBJ2-1; the D is unclear. V shed 3 bases and J shed 4 bases, with 13 bases lying between them. This CDR3 has 14 residues. Germline assignment: CDR1 SQVTM and CDR2 ANQGSEA. CDR3 sequence (DNA): TGCAGCGTTGACCCACTACTGTCGTACAATGAGCAGTTCTTC. Amino acid sequence: CSVDPLLSYNEQFF.

This clonotype was observed a handful of times. V and J are TRBV12-3 or TRBV12-4 and TRBJ1-2; maybe TRBD1 (5 bases). This CDR3 contains 12 residues. V lost 5 bases and J lost 1, with 5 bases in between. The CDR3 coding sequence is TGTGCCAGCAGTCAGGGTAACTATGGCTACACCTTC. Its translation is CASSQGNYGYTF.

Many counts were recorded for this clonotype. V and J are TRBV27 and TRBJ1-5; maybe TRBD1 (6 bases). Germline loops: CDR1 MNHEY, CDR2 SMNVEV (reference sequence). The CDR3 runs to 13 residues. The V end was cut by 3 bases, the J end by 7 bases, with 10 bases between. CDR3 DNA: TGTGCCAGCAGTTTCTCAGGGGAACAGCCCCAGCATTTT. Translated: CASSFSGEQPQHF.

This chain joins TRBV12-3 or TRBV12-4 and TRBJ2-1, with D unresolved. The CDR3 contains 13 residues. Trimming shortened V by 5 bases and J by 0 bases, and 5 bases separated the two germline ends. The CDR3 is CASSLHSYNEQFF. CDR3 sequence (DNA): TGTGCCAGCAGTCTGCACTCCTACAATGAGCAGTTCTTC.

In its sample, this clonotype was seen many times. The chain is built from TRBV20-1 and TRBJ1-4, with D perhaps TRBD1 (5 bases). V was trimmed by 3 bases and J by 8 bases, leaving 19 bases between them. Per the germline V gene, CDR1 is DFQATT and CDR2 is SNEGSKA (reference sequence). The CDR3 spans 15 residues. The CDR3 reads CSASPYRDGGEKLFF. The DNA of the CDR3 is TGCAGTGCTAGTCCATACCGGGACGGGGGAGAAAAACTGTTTTTT.

This clonotype was recorded a few times. As DNA, the CDR3 is TGTGCCAGCAGCCACGGCTGGGAGGCGGCCCACTATGGCTACACCTTC. Residues: CASSHGWEAAHYGYTF. The J gene is TRBJ1-2, the V gene TRBV14; D is unresolved. CDR3 size: 16 residues. CDR1 and CDR2 from the germline V gene are SGHDN and FVKESK. The V gene lost 3 bases and the J gene lost 3 bases, with 17 bases spanning the gap.

Ten or more counts support this clonotype. The gene calls are TRBV7-9 and TRBJ2-5, with unresolved D. Germline V gene sequence: CDR1 SEHNR, CDR2 FQNEAQ (reference sequence). V was clipped by 4 bases and J by 4 bases, with 4 bases between them. There are 11 residues in the CDR3. The CDR3 protein is CASSSLETQYF. In DNA, the CDR3 is TGTGCCAGCAGCTCCTTAGAGACCCAGTACTTC.

The sample holds many counts of this clonotype. The V and J genes are TRBV2 and TRBJ2-1, with TRBD2 as a possible D gene (6 bases). This CDR3 is built from 11 residues. Germline lookup yields CDR1 SNHLY and CDR2 FYNNEI. V was shortened by 10 bases and J by 4 bases, with 8 bases between the two germline ends. CDR3 bases: TGTGCCACTCGGGAGTACAATGAGCAGTTCTTC. Amino acids: CATREYNEQFF.

V and J are TRBV6-6 and TRBJ2-3; 7 bases fit TRBD1. The CDR3 length is 16 residues. Germline assignment: CDR1 MNHNY and CDR2 SVGAGI (reference sequence). V lost 2 bases and J lost 2; bases outside the gene matches: 7. CDR3 protein: CASSYTRQGPTDTQYF. As DNA, the CDR3 is TGTGCCAGCAGTTACACTCGACAGGGACCCACAGATACGCAGTATTTT.

The chain recombines TRBV6-5 with TRBJ2-1, with D hard to call. Trimming left V 0 bases short and J 6 bases short, with 12 bases between. Looked up from germline, CDR1 is MNHEY and CDR2 is SVGAGI. The CDR3 has 15 amino acids. As DNA, the CDR3 is TGTGCCAGCAGTTACTCTTTGGGTCTACGCAATGAGCAGTTCTTC. Its translation is CASSYSLGLRNEQFF.

The rearrangement joins TRBV3-1 to TRBJ1-2; D perhaps matches TRBD1 (5 bases). The V and J ends lost 4 bases and 4 bases respectively, with 25 bases between them. CDR1 is LGHDT, CDR2 YNNKEL, per germline (reference sequence). This CDR3 comprises 18 residues. CDR3 sequence reads: CASSPPRRGRDLRYGYTF. CDR3 DNA sequence: TGTGCCAGCAGCCCCCCCCGGCGCGGCAGGGATTTGCGCTATGGCTACACCTTC. Together with reference TRBV3-1 and TRBJ1-2, the CDR3 gives the full variable domain: DTAVSQTPKYLVTQMGNDKSIKCEQNLGHDTMYWYKQDSKKFLKIMFSYNNKELIINETVPNRFSPKSPDKAHLNLHINSLELGDSAVYFCASSPPRRGRDLRYGYTFGSGTRLTVV.

This clonotype was counted only a few times. The CDR3: CASRTGHLTEAFF. The CDR3 DNA is TGTGCCAGCAGAACCGGGCATCTTACTGAAGCTTTCTTT. This rearrangement joins TRBV6-6 to TRBJ1-1; D ambiguous. Germline assignment: CDR1 MNHNY and CDR2 SVGAGI (reference sequence). With 6 bases removed from V and 5 bases from J, the gap between germline ends came to 13 bases. This CDR3 is 13 amino acids long.

This clonotype was counted many times. This sequence joins TRBV6-5 and TRBJ2-2; 9 bases line up with TRBD2. This CDR3 is built from 16 residues. Germline CDR1 MNHEY, CDR2 SVGAGI. The V segment lost 1 base and the J segment 3 bases; nucleotides outside the gene matches: 3. The CDR3 nucleotides are TGTGCCAGCAGTTACTGGGCTAGCGGGGACACCGGGGAGCTGTTTTTT. Its protein product is CASSYWASGDTGELFF.

This clonotype occurred many times. The genes are TRBV9 and TRBJ2-7; D is perhaps TRBD1 (6 bases). Germline assignment: CDR1 SGDLS and CDR2 YYNGEE. V was shortened by 0 bases and J by 4 bases, with 11 bases between the two germline ends. CDR3 size: 14 residues. For the CDR3, the DNA is TGTGCCAGCAGCGTAGCCCGGGACACTTACGAGCAGTACTTC. Protein sequence: CASSVARDTYEQYF.

The CDR3 sequence: CASSPGFSRGGYTF. In DNA form, the CDR3 reads TGTGCCAGCAGCCCCGGATTCAGCCGGGGTGGCTACACCTTC. The rearrangement links TRBV9 to TRBJ1-2; no firm D call. The CDR3 totals 14 residues. V dropped 4 bases and J dropped 7 bases, with 17 bases sitting between them. The germline gives CDR1 SGDLS, CDR2 YYNGEE.

This clonotype has only one observation. The chain couples TRBV2 to TRBJ1-2, with 7 bases aligning to TRBD1. The CDR3 covers 14 residues. V trimming: 3 bases; J trimming: 4 bases; junction bases outside the gene matches: 5. In germline, CDR1 is SNHLY, CDR2 FYNNEI. CDR3 sequence (DNA): TGTGCCAGCAGTGACACGGGGGACAGCTATGGCTACACCTTC. It yields the protein CASSDTGDSYGYTF.

This clonotype was seen only a few times. The chain is built from TRBV4-3 and TRBJ2-2, with 7 bases identical to TRBD2. The CDR3 consists of 17 residues. V shed 4 bases and J 1 base; nucleotides not matched to a gene: 9. Germline CDR1 LGHNA, CDR2 YSLEER. The CDR3 nucleotides are TGCGCCAGCAGCCCAAAGTCAGCGGGAAAGAACACCGGGGAGCTGTTTTTT. Amino acid sequence: CASSPKSAGKNTGELFF.

This clonotype was seen a single time. A much larger clone lies one base from this, so it may be a read error. The chain links TRBV12-3 or TRBV12-4 to TRBJ1-5, with D maybe TRBD1 (5 bases). The CDR3 spans 15 residues. CDR3 bases: TGTGCCAGCAGCGACAGTTTACGCCGCAATCAGTCCCAGCATTTT. Its protein is CASSDSLRRNQSQHF.

The chain links TRBV6-2 or TRBV6-3 to TRBJ2-7; the D gene is possibly TRBD1 (5 bases). CDR1 is MNHEY, CDR2 SVGEGT, per germline. The CDR3 runs to 15 residues. V lost 4 bases to trimming and J lost 9 bases, with 22 bases between them. In nucleotides, the CDR3 is TGTGCCAGCAGTTCCCAGGGTCCCTGGTCCTCCGCGCAGTACTTC. Amino acids: CASSSQGPWSSAQYF.

With regard to this clonotype: This may stem from a read error, because a much larger clone lies one nucleotide away. The chain joins TRBV2 to TRBJ1-1; 8 nucleotides line up with TRBD1. The CDR3 is 13 residues long. Trimming took 10 bases from V and 3 from J; bases not matched to a gene: 7. From germline, CDR1 is SNHLY and CDR2 FYNNEI. The chain's CDR3 is CATQGATDTEAFF. The CDR3 DNA reads TGTGCCACCCAGGGGGCTACAGACACTGAAGCTTTCTTT.

V is TRBV6-2 or TRBV6-3 and J is TRBJ2-7; D is unresolved. The CDR3 is made up of 12 amino acids. V lost 8 bases and J lost 4, with 12 bases in between. The germline V gene encodes CDR1 MNHEY and CDR2 SVGEGT. Here the CDR3 DNA reads TGTGCCAGCGGCCCAAGGTCTTACGAGCAGTACTTC. Its protein is CASGPRSYEQYF.